This passage covers 12 T cell receptor beta chains from one sample sequenced in a study of T-cell memory formation after mild COVID-19. TCRdb reprocessed the 5' RACE reads with MiXCR, giving one entry per CDR3 protein. The sample has roughly 350,000 distinct CDR3 sequences, roughly 21% seen once. The sequencing input was PBMCs or a T cell subset sorted from them (not recorded which). These receptors were collected from an adult woman who had mild COVID-19 (a few samples of this study predate the infection). Cell type and time point are not known.

The CDR3 sequence is CASSLSAAGQGASSYEQYF. CDR3 coding DNA: TGTGCCAGCAGTTTATCAGCGGCAGGACAGGGGGCGAGCTCCTACGAGCAGTACTTC. The chain recombines TRBV27 with TRBJ2-7; 11 nucleotides align to TRBD1. V was clipped by 0 bases and J by 0 bases; unmatched bases: 10. The germline V gene encodes CDR1 MNHEY and CDR2 SMNVEV (reference sequence). The CDR3 loop spans 19 amino acids.

This clonotype was seen a few times. J is TRBJ2-3 and V is TRBV7-9; no clear D gene. Trimming pared 2 bases from V and 0 bases from J, leaving 6 bases between. The V gene's germline CDR1 is SEHNR and CDR2 FQNEAQ (reference sequence). The CDR3 is 14 residues long. In DNA, the CDR3 is TGTGCCAGCAGCTTAAGAGACAGCACAGATACGCAGTATTTT. This codes for CASSLRDSTDTQYF.

J is TRBJ1-2 and V is TRBV30, with a weak D call TRBD1 (5 bases). The CDR3 runs to 12 residues. Germline loops: CDR1 GTSNPN, CDR2 SVGIG (reference sequence). The V end lost 3 bases, the J end lost 5 bases, and 10 bases lay between the germline ends. The CDR3 region has the DNA TGTGCCTGGAGGGGGGGAGAGTATGGCTACACCTTC. Protein product: CAWRGGEYGYTF.

This clonotype was seen a handful of times. The V call is TRBV5-1, the J call TRBJ2-7; a possible D gene is TRBD1 (5 bases). Trimming took 5 bases from V and 0 from J, leaving 9 bases between them. Looked up from germline, CDR1 is SGHRS and CDR2 is YFSETQ. The CDR3 sequence is 13 residues long. CDR3 coding DNA: TGCGCCAGCAGGCAGGGCCCCTCCTACGAGCAGTACTTC. This codes for CASRQGPSYEQYF.

This clonotype occurred a few times. The chain has TRBV10-3 and TRBJ2-3; 13 bases match TRBD2. The CDR3 runs to 19 residues. V shed 2 bases, J shed 1 base, and the junction held 9 bases outside the gene matches. The germline gives CDR1 ENHRY, CDR2 SYGVKD. Written as DNA, the CDR3 is TGTGCCATCAGTGAGCCGGGACTAGCGGGGCGATCGGGCACAGATACGCAGTATTTT. This encodes CAISEPGLAGRSGTDTQYF.

This clonotype was observed at least ten times. For the CDR3, the DNA is TGTGCCACCAGTGACCCCCAGGGGGATGGGGGCTCCTACAATGAGCAGTTCTTC. It specifies CATSDPQGDGGSYNEQFF. The gene calls are TRBV24-1 and TRBJ2-1; TRBD1 agrees at 7 bases. The germline V gene encodes CDR1 KGHDR and CDR2 SFDVKD. The CDR3 has 18 amino acids. The J segment lost 0 bases and the V segment lost 4 bases, leaving 11 bases of the junction unmatched.

Ten or more counts support this clonotype. J is TRBJ2-3 and V is TRBV7-2; the match to TRBD2 covers 7 bases. The germline gives CDR1 SGHTA, CDR2 FQGNSA. CDR3 size: 16 residues. The V and J ends lost 4 bases and 2 bases, in that order; junction bases with no gene match: 9. This CDR3 is CASSWGGSGITDTQYF. The CDR3 DNA reads TGTGCCAGCAGCTGGGGGGGGAGCGGGATCACAGATACGCAGTATTTT.

In this sample, this clonotype turned up many times. The rearrangement uses TRBV28 and TRBJ2-1; either TRBD1 or TRBD2 may supply D (5 bases each). The CDR3 is made up of 15 amino acids. Trimming left V 7 bases short and J 6 bases short, with 19 bases between. Germline V CDR1 and CDR2: MDHEN, SYDVKM. This CDR3 reads CASNGKPQRGNEQFF. CDR3 sequence (DNA): TGTGCCAGCAACGGGAAACCCCAAAGGGGCAATGAGCAGTTCTTC. The whole variable domain, filled in from reference TRBV28 and TRBJ2-1, reads DVKVTQSSRYLVKRTGEKVFLECVQDMDHENMFWYRQDPGLGLRLIYFSYDVKMKEKGDIPEGYSVSREKKERFSLILESASTNQTSMYLCASNGKPQRGNEQFFGPGTRLTVL.

The chain recombines TRBV5-1 with TRBJ2-5, with 10 bases lining up with TRBD1. CDR3 size: 16 residues. The germline V gene encodes CDR1 SGHRS and CDR2 YFSETQ. The V and J ends lost 3 bases and 6 bases, in that order; junction bases with no gene match: 11. The CDR3 DNA sequence: TGCGCCAGCAGCTCCAAACCCGGGACAGGGGATCAGACCCAGTACTTC. It specifies CASSSKPGTGDQTQYF.

The V gene is TRBV9, the J gene TRBJ2-7, with D possibly TRBD2 on 5 matching bases. Trimming took off 2 bases at V and 7 bases at J, with 19 bases between the two ends. The CDR3 has 15 residues. CDR1 is SGDLS, CDR2 YYNGEE, per germline. The CDR3 protein is CASSVSWSTGWEQYF. DNA of the CDR3: TGTGCCAGCAGCGTGTCGTGGAGTACGGGGTGGGAGCAGTACTTC.

This clonotype was seen a few times. The V and J genes are TRBV15 and TRBJ2-5; D gene uncertain. The CDR3 is made up of 13 amino acids. CDR1 LNHNV and CDR2 YYDKDF come from the germline V gene (reference sequence). Trimming took off 1 base at V and 5 bases at J, with 8 bases between the two ends. CDR3 amino acids: CATSRGVQETQYF. CDR3 nucleotide sequence: TGTGCCACCAGCAGAGGGGTCCAGGAGACCCAGTACTTC.

The chain is built from TRBV4-1 and TRBJ2-1; D is possibly TRBD2 (6 bases). Between the trimmed V and J ends, which lost 1 base and 0 bases, there was a span of 13 bases. The CDR3 length is 17 residues. Germline loops: CDR1 MGHRA, CDR2 YSYEKL. Here the CDR3 DNA reads TGCGCCAGCAGCCAAGGAATATTAGCGGACTCCTACAATGAGCAGTTCTTC. The encoded protein is CASSQGILADSYNEQFF.